This TCR beta chain originates from a study of Ad26.COV2.S vaccination and SARS-CoV-2 variants. Deletions cut 5 bases from V and 5 bases from J, with 6 bases between. This CDR3 has 11 amino acids. CDR1 is MNHEY and CDR2 is SVGAGI in the germline V gene. Libraries were prepared by immunoSEQ multiplex PCR; TCRdb keeps only in-frame clonotypes and omits some of them. This table has about 420,000 clones, roughly 88% appearing once. Indicated treatment: some 20 received Ad26.COV2.S at low or high dose, single or two shots; about 5 received placebo; per-sample allocation not given. At day 63 after the first vaccine or placebo injection, samples were drawn.

The rearrangement uses TRBV6-5 and TRBJ1-1; a weak D match, TRBD1 (6 bases). This specimen consisted of peripheral blood, obtained in a trial of Ad26.COV2.S vaccine versus placebo. The TCR sequence derives from a person between 18 and 65 years old who received the Ad26.COV2.S COVID-19 vaccine or a placebo. The CDR3 is CASSRGTEAFF. The CDR3 DNA follows: TGTGCCAGCAGTAGGGGGACTGAAGCTTTCTTT.